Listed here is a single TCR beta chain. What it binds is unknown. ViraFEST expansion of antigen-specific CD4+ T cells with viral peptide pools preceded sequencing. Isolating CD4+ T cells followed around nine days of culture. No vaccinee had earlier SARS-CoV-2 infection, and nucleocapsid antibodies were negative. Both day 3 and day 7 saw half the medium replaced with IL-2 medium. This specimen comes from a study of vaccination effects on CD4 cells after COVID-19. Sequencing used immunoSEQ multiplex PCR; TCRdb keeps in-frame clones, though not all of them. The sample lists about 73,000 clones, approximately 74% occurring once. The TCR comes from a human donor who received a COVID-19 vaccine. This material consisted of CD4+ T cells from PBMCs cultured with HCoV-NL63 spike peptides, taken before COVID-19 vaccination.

The CDR3 sequence is CASSPFGRRANGYTF. CDR3 nucleotides: TGTGCCAGCTCACCCTTTGGGCGTCGAGCGAATGGCTACACCTTC. The chain joins TRBV18 to TRBJ1-2, with D unclear. The germline V and J ends were trimmed by 3 bases and 6 bases, with 17 bases remaining between them. This CDR3 has 15 amino acids. From germline, CDR1 is KGHSH and CDR2 LQKENI.